The rows below give T cell receptor beta chains drawn from one sample of a study of blood T cells in healthy people across ages. TCRdb independently ran MiXCR on the 5' RACE reads; one entry per CDR3 protein. In the table there are about 1.5 million distinct CDR3 sequences, roughly 40% of which are singletons. The material sequenced was blood. Receptors originate from a woman aged 18-35 years in good health. The CDR3 runs from the conserved cysteine through the conserved F or W.

- | TRBV11-3 | CASSFNGMGSSYNEQYF
TRBJ2-1 | TRBV7-2 | CASSLTARLAGRYNEQFF
TRBJ2-7 | TRBV29-1 | CSVRQDSYEQYF
TRBJ1-5 | TRBV12-3/TRBV12-4 | CASRFTGTGPNQPQHF
TRBJ2-1 | TRBV27 | CASSLAQGAEQFF
- | TRBV6-6 | CASRTGGTGSYEQYF
TRBJ2-7 | TRBV20-1 | CSARDGTSGSNEQYF
TRBJ1-2 | TRBV20-1 | CSAPEVAGYTF
TRBJ1-6 | TRBV5-1 | CASSLAPLGAGDSPLHF
TRBJ1-1 | TRBV5-1 | CASRATPGAVGTEAFF
TRBJ2-1 | TRBV12-5 | CASGLIRDGLAGAVANNEQFF
TRBJ2-1 | TRBV27 | CASSPTDPNYNEQFF
TRBJ1-1 | TRBV20-1 | CSVRDSVGAFF
TRBJ1-5 | TRBV20-1 | CSAAGGEFQPQHF
TRBJ2-4 | TRBV7-9 | CASSLVLAGGKNIQYF
TRBJ2-1 | TRBV6-5 | CASRPSIDEQFF
TRBJ2-7 | TRBV9 | CASSVRAEAGGSYEQYF
TRBJ2-3 | TRBV11-1 | CASSKLVPGLAGDTDTQYF
TRBJ1-5 | TRBV4-1 | CASSHRIDSNQPQHF
TRBJ1-6 | TRBV6-5 | CASSSQQNSPLHF
TRBJ1-1 | TRBV27 | CASSPTRESAFF
TRBJ1-1 | TRBV20-1 | CSGKQGNTEAFF
TRBJ2-5 | TRBV10-3 | CAISESGERETQYF
TRBJ2-3 | TRBV5-1 | CASSPRDNDLLAGPHTDTQYF
- | TRBV3-1 | CASSQMDGGTYEQYF
TRBJ2-1 | TRBV6-6 | CASSSPLTSGGYNEQFF
TRBJ2-1 | TRBV27 | CASWRRGSYNEQFF
TRBJ2-3 | TRBV29-1 | CSVGGGTPDTQYF
TRBJ2-1 | TRBV20-1 | CSARDPLVAGGDNEQFF
TRBJ2-7 | TRBV23-1 | CARCRAETYEQYF
TRBJ2-7 | TRBV12-3/TRBV12-4 | CASSERRGALDEQYF
TRBJ2-1 | TRBV2 | CAGGTSGNYEQFF
TRBJ1-2 | TRBV15 | CATSRDGAAQSLNYGYTF
TRBJ2-4 | TRBV6-1 | CASSEAQRAPPLGANIQYF
TRBJ2-7 | TRBV11-2 | CASSLAPIPPYEQYF
TRBJ2-5 | TRBV30 | CAWSAALKETQYF
TRBJ2-5 | TRBV2 | CTSRLAGVRETQYF